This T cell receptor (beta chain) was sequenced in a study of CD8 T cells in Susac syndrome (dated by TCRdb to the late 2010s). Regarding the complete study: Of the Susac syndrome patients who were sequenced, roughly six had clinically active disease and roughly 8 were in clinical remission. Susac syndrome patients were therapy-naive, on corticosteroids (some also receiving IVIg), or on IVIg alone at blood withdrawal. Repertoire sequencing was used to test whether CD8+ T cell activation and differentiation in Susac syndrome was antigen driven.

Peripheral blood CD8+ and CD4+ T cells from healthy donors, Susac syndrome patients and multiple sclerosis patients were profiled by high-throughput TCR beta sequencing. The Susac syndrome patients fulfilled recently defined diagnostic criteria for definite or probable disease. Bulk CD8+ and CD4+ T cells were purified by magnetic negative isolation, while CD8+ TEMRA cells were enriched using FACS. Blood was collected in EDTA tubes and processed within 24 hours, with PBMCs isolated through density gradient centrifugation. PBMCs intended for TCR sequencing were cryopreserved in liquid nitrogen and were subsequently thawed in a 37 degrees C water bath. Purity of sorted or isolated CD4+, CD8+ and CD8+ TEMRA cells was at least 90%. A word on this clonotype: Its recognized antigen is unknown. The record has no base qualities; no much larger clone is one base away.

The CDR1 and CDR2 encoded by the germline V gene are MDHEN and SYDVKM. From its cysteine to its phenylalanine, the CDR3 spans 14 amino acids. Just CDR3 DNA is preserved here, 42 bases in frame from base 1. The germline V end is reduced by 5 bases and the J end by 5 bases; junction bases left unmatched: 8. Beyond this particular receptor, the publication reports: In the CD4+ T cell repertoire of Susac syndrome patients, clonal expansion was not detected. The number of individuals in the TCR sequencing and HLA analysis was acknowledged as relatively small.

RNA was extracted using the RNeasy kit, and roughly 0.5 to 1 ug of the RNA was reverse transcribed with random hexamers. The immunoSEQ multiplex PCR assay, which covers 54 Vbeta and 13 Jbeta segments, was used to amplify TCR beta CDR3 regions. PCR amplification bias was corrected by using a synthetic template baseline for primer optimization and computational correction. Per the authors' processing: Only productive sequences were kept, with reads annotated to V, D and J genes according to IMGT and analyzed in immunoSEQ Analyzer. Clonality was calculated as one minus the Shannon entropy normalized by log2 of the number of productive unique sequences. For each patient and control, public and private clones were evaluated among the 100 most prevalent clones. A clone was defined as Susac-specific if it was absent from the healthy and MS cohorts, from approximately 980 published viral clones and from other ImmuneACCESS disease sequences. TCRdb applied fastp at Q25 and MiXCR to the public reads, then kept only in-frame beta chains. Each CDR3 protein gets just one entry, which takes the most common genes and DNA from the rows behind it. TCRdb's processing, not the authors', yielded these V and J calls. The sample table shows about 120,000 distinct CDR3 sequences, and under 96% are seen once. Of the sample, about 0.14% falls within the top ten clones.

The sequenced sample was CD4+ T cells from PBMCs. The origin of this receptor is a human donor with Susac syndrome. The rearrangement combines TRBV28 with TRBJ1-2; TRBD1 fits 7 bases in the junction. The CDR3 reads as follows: CASSPPTGTYGYTF. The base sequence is TGTGCCAGCAGTCCGCCGACAGGGACGTATGGCTACACCTTC.